This T cell receptor (beta chain) was obtained from a study of blood T cell repertoires in COVID-19. Using immunoSEQ multiplex PCR, the repertoire was profiled, and TCRdb retains in-frame clones only, with some absent. This table holds about 390,000 clones, 87% found once. Seattle-derived patients entered the study during active infection and were followed longitudinally. Germline V CDR1 and CDR2: SNHLY, FYNNEI. V lost 4 bases to trimming and J lost 0 bases, with 12 bases between them. This CDR3 is built from 15 residues. This chain joins TRBV2 and TRBJ1-2; no firm D call. The sample was peripheral blood. The sequence was collected from a woman aged 55-70 years with COVID-19, enrolled during active disease. CDR3 coding DNA: TGTGCCAGCAGTGGTCGGAGGAACCCTAACTATGGCTACACCTTC. It yields the protein CASSGRRNPNYGYTF. The variable domain in full, with the rest retrieved from reference TRBV2 and TRBJ1-2, is EPEVTQTPSHQVTQMGQEVILRCVPISNHLYFYWYRQILGQKVEFLVSFYNNEISEKSEIFDDQFSVERPDGSNFTLKIRSTKLEDSAMYFCASSGRRNPNYGYTFGSGTRLTVV.